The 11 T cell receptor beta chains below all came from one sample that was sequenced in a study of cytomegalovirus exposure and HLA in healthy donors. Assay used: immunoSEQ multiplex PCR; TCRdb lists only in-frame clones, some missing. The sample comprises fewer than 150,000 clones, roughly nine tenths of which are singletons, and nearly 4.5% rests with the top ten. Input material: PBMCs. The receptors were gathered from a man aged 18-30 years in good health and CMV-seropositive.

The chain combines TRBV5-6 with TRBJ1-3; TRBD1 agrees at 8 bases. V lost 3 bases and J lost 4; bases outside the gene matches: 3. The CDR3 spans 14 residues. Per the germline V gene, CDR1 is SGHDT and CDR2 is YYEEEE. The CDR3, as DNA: TGTGCCAGCAGCTCAGGGGGCCGAGGAAACACCATATATTTT. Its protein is CASSSGGRGNTIYF.

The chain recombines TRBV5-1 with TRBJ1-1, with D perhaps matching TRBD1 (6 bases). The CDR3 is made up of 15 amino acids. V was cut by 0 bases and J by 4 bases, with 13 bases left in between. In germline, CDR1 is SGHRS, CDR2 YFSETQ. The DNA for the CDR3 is TGCGCCAGCAGCTTGGAACCGGCGGGGGCCACTGAAGCTTTCTTT. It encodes CASSLEPAGATEAFF. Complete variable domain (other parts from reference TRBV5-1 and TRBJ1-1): KAGVTQTPRYLIKTRGQQVTLSCSPISGHRSVSWYQQTPGQGLQFLFEYFSETQRNKGNFPGRFSGRQFSNSRSEMNVSTLELGDSALYLCASSLEPAGATEAFFGQGTRLTVV.

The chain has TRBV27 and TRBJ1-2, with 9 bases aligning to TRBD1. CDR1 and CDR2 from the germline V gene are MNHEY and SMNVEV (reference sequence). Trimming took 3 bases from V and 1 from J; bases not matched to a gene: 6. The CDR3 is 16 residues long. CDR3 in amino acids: CASSFRRGQGNYGYTF. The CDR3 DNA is TGTGCCAGCAGTTTCCGTCGGGGACAGGGTAACTATGGCTACACCTTC.

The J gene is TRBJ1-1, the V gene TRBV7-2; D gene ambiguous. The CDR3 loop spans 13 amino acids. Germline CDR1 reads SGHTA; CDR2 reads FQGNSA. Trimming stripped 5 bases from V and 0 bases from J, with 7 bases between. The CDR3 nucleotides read TGTGCCAGCAGCCCCGGGATGAACACTGAAGCTTTCTTT. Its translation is CASSPGMNTEAFF.

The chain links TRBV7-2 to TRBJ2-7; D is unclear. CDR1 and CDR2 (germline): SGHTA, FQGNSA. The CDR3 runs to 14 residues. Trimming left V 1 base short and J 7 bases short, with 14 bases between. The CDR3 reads CASSLGYASREQYF. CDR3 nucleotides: TGTGCCAGCAGCTTAGGGTACGCTTCTCGGGAGCAGTACTTC.

The CDR3 DNA sequence: TGTGCCAGCAGCTCCCAAACCTTAACAGGGGGAAATTGGGCTTTCTTT. As protein: CASSSQTLTGGNWAFF. The chain employs TRBV4-2 and TRBJ1-1; TRBD1 aligns across 8 bases. Germline V gives CDR1 LGHNA, CDR2 YNFKEQ. The junction had 19 bases not matched to a gene; V was cut back by 5 bases and J by 11 bases. The CDR3 extends over 16 amino acids.

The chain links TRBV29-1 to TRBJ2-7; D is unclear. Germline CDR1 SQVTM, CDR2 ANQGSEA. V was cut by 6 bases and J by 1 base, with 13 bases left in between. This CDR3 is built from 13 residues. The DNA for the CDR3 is TGCAGCGTCGTCATATCGAGGTCCTACGAGCAGTACTTC. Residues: CSVVISRSYEQYF.

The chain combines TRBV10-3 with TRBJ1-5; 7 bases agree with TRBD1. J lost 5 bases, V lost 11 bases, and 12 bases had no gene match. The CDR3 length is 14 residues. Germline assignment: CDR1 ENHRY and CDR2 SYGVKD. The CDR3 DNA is TGTGCCGCTGGCCCGGACAGGACCGATCAGCCCCAGCATTTT. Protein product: CAAGPDRTDQPQHF.

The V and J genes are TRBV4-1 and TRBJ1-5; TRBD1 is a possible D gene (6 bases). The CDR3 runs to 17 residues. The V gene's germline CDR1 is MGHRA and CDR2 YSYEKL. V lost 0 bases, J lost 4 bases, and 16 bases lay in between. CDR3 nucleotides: TGCGCCAGCAGCCAAGAATCTGGGGGCTTGGGGAATCAGCCCCAGCATTTT. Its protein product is CASSQESGGLGNQPQHF.

The CDR3 loop is CASSNTGLEAFF. The CDR3 DNA follows: TGTGCCAGCAGCAATACAGGGTTGGAGGCTTTCTTT. The chain is built from TRBV5-4 and TRBJ1-1; weak D call: TRBD1 (6 bases). V was shortened by 4 bases and J by 11 bases, with 15 bases between the two germline ends. From germline, CDR1 is SGHNT and CDR2 YYREEE (reference sequence). The CDR3 is 12 residues long. Supplemented by reference TRBV5-4 and TRBJ1-1, the full variable domain reads ETGVTQSPTHLIKTRGQQVTLRCSSQSGHNTVSWYQQALGQGPQFIFQYYREEENGRGNFPPRFSGLQFPNYSSELNVNALELDDSALYLCASSNTGLEAFFGQGTRLTVV.

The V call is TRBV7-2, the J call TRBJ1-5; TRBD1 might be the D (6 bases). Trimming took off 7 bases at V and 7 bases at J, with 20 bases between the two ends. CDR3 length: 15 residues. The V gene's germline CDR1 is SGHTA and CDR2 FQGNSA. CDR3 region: CASTSRGGLGQPQHF. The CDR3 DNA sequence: TGTGCCAGCACCAGTAGGGGGGGGCTGGGACAGCCCCAGCATTTT. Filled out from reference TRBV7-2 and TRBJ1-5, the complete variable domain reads GAGVSQSPSNKVTEKGKDVELRCDPISGHTALYWYRQSLGQGLEFLIYFQGNSAPDKSGLPSDRFSAERTGGSVSTLTIQRTQQEDSAVYLCASTSRGGLGQPQHFGDGTRLSIL.